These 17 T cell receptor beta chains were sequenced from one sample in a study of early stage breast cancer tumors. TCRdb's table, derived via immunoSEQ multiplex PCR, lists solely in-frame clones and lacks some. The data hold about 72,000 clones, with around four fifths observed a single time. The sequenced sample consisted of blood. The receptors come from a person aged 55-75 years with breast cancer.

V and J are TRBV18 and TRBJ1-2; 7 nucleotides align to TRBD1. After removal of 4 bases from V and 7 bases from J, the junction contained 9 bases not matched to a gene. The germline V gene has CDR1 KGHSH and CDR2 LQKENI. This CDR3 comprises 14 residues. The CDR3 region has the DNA TGTGCCAGCTCACTCACTGAGGGGGCTTTTGGCTACACCTTC. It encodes CASSLTEGAFGYTF.

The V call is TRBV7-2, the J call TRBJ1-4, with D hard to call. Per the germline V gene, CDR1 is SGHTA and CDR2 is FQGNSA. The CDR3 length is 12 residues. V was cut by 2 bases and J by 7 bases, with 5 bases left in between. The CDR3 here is CASSLRAEKLFF. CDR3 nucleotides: TGTGCCAGCAGCTTAAGGGCTGAAAAACTGTTTTTT.

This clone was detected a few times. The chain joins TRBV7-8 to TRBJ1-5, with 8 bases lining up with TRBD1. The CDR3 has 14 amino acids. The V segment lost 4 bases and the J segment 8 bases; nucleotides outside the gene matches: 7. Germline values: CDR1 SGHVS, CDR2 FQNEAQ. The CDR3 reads CASSSMTGEEPQHF. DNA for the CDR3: TGTGCCAGCAGCTCGATGACAGGGGAAGAGCCCCAGCATTTT.

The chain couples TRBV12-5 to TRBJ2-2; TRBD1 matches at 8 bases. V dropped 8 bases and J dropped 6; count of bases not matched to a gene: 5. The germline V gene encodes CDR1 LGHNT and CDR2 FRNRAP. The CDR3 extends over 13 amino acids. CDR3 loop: CASRQGAAGELFF. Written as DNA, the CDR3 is TGTGCTAGTCGCCAGGGGGCAGCCGGGGAGCTGTTTTTT.

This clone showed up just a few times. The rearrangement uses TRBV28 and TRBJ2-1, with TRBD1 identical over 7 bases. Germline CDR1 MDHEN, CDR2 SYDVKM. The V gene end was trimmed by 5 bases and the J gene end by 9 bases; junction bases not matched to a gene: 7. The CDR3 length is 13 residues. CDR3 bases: TGTGCCAGCAGTACAGGGGTACGGGGTGAGCAGTTCTTC. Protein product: CASSTGVRGEQFF.

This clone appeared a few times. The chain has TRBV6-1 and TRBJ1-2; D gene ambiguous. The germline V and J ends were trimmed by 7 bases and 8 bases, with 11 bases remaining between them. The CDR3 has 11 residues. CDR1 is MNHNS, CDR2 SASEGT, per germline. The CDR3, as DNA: TGTGCCAGCATGGGCACGGGAGGCTACACCTTC. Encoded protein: CASMGTGGYTF.

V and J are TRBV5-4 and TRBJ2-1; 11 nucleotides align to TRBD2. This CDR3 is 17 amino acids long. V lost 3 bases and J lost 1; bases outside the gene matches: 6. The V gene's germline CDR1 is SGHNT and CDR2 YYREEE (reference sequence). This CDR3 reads CASSYRLAGNSYNEQFF. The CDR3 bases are TGTGCCAGCAGCTACCGACTAGCGGGAAATTCCTACAATGAGCAGTTCTTC.

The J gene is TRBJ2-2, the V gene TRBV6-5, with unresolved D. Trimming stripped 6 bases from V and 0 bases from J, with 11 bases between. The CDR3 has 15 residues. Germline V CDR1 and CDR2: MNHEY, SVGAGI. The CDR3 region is CASSPGWTNTGELFF. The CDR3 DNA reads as TGTGCCAGCAGCCCCGGGTGGACGAACACCGGGGAGCTGTTTTTT.

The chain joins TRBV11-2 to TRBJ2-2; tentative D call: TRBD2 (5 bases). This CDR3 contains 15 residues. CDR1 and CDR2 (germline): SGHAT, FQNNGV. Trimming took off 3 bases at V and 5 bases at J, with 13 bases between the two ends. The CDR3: CASSLLAYRTGELFF. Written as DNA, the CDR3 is TGTGCCAGCAGCTTGCTAGCTTATCGGACCGGGGAGCTGTTTTTT.

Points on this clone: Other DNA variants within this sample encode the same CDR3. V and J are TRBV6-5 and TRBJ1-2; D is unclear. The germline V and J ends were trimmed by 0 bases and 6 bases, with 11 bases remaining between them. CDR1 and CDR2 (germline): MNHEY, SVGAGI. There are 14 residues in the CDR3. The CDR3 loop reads CASSYSLHGDGYTF. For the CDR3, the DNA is TGTGCCAGCAGTTACTCCCTGCATGGGGATGGCTACACCTTC.

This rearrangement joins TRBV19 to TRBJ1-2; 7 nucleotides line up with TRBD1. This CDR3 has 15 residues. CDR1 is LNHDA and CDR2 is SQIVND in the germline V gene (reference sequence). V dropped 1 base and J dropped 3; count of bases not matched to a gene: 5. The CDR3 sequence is CASSIGQGGHYGYTF. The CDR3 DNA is TGTGCCAGTAGTATAGGCCAGGGGGGCCACTATGGCTACACCTTC. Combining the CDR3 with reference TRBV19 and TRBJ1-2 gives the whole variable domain DGGITQSPKYLFRKEGQNVTLSCEQNLNHDAMYWYRQDPGQGLRLIYYSQIVNDFQKGDIAEGYSVSREKKESFPLTVTSAQKNPTAFYLCASSIGQGGHYGYTFGSGTRLTVV.

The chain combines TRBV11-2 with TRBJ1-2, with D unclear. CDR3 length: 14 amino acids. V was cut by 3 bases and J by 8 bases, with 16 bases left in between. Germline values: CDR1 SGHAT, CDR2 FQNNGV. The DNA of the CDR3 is TGTGCCAGCAGCTTCAAGGGTCCCGCGATCGGCTACACCTTC. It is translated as CASSFKGPAIGYTF.

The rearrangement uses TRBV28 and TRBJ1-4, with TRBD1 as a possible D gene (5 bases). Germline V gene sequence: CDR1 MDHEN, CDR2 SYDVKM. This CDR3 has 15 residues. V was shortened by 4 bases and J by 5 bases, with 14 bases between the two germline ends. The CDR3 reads CASSSPQRGNEKLFF. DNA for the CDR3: TGTGCCAGCAGTTCACCACAGCGGGGGAATGAAAAACTGTTTTTT.

CDR3: CASSPDRGNTGELFF. The CDR3 DNA reads TGTGCCAGCTCACCAGACAGGGGGAACACCGGGGAGCTGTTTTTT. The chain is built from TRBV18 and TRBJ2-2, with 8 positions matching TRBD1. Germline CDR1 reads KGHSH; CDR2 reads LQKENI. The junction had 0 bases not matched to a gene; V was cut back by 2 bases and J by 1 base. This CDR3 has 15 amino acids.

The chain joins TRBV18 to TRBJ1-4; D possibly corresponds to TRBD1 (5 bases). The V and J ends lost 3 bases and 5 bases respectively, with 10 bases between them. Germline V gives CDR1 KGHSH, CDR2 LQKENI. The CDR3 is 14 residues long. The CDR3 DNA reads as TGTGCCAGCTCACCTGGGGCAGAGAATGAAAAACTGTTTTTT. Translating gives CASSPGAENEKLFF.

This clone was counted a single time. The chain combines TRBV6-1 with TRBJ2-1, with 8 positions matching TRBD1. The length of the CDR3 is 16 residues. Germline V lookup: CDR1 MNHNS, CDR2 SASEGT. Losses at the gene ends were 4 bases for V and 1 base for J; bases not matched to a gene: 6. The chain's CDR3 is CASSADRVGSYNEQFF. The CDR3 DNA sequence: TGTGCCAGCAGTGCGGACAGGGTGGGGTCCTACAATGAGCAGTTCTTC.

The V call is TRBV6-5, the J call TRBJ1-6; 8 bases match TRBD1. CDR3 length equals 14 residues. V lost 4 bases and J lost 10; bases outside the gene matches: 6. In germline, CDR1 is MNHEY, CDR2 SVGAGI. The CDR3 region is CASSSRGRGSPLHF. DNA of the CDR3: TGTGCCAGCAGTTCCAGGGGGCGCGGATCACCCCTCCACTTT.